The source of this TCR beta chain is a study of OX40 agonist ivuxolimab in advanced cancers. Study summary: Among those enrolled, mean age was about 60 years (range about 23 to 85) and about 82% were male. The eligibility criteria allowed prior anti-PD-1, anti-PD-L1 or anti-CTLA-4 therapy, and around 40% had some.

The CDR3 consists of 13 residues. Trimming took 9 bases from V and 0 from J, leaving 11 bases between them. Germline V CDR1 and CDR2: LNHDA, SQIVND (reference sequence). There are a few counts of this clone. Data came from immunoSEQ multiplex PCR; TCRdb stores just in-frame clones and leaves some out. In the table there are 45,000 to 55,000 clones, 90% to 95% of which are singletons. The chain couples TRBV19 to TRBJ1-1; D is undetermined. This TCR was recovered from an adult with an advanced solid tumor such as melanoma, head and neck, liver or kidney cancer. Specimen: CD4+ or CD8+ T cells sorted from blood, collected in a trial of the OX40 agonist ivuxolimab. CDR3 sequence reads: CASDDNMNTEAFF. The CDR3 DNA is TGTGCCAGCGATGACAACATGAACACTGAAGCTTTCTTT.